This T cell receptor beta chain was recovered during a study of identifying expanded T cells in peripheral blood. Study-level results: Clone count variance between approximately 2-week samples rose with total template count.

Turning to this clone: The antigen is not known.

Trimming took off 6 bases at V and 8 bases at J, with 8 bases between the two ends. The V gene's germline CDR1 is SGHNT and CDR2 YENEEA. The CDR3 runs 11 residues. No infections or other immune events were documented during collection. Using immunoSEQ multiplex PCR, the repertoire was profiled, and TCRdb retains in-frame clones only, with some absent. The sample contains about 81,000 clones, roughly 84% of which appear only once. Material: blood. The clonotype comes from a person between 18 and 75 years old in good health. The rearrangement uses TRBV11-3 and TRBJ1-5; D call uncertain. CDR3 bases: TGTGCCAGCAGTTTAAGTAAGCCCCAGCATTTT. This gives the protein CASSLSKPQHF.